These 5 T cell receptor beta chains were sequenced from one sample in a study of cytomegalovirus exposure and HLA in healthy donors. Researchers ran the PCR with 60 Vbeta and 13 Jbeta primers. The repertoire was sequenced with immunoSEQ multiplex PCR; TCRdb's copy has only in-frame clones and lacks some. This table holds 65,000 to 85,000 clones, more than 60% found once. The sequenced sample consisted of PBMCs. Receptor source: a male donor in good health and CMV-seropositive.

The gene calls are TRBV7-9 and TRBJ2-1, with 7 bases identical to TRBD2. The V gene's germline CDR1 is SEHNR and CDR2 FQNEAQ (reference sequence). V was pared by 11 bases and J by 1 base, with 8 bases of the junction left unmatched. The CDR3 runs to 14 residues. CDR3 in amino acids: CAGNGGGSYNEQFF. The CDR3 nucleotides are TGTGCCGGCAATGGGGGGGGTTCCTACAATGAGCAGTTCTTC. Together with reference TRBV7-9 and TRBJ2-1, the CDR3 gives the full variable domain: DTGVSQNPRHKITKRGQNVTFRCDPISEHNRLYWYRQTLGQGPEFLTYFQNEAQLEKSRLLSDRFSAERPKGSFSTLEIQRTEQGDSAMYLCAGNGGGSYNEQFFGPGTRLTVL.

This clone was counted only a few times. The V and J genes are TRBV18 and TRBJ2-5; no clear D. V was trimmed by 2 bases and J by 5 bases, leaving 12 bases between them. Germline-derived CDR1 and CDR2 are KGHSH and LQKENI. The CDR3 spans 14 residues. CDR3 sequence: CASSPAGFGETQYF. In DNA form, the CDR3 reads TGTGCCAGCTCACCAGCTGGCTTCGGGGAGACCCAGTACTTC.

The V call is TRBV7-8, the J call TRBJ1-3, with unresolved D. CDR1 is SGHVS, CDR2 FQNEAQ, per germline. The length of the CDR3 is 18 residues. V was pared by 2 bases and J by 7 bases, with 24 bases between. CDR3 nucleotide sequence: TGTGCCAGCAGCTTACTCTCCCCTTTTTCCCAAGCCGGGAACACCATATATTTT. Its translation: CASSLLSPFSQAGNTIYF.

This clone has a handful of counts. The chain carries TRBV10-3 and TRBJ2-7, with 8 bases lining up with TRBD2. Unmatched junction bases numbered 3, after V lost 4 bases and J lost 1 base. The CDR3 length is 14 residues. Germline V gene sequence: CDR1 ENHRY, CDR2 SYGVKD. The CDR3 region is CAISGTSRSYEQYF. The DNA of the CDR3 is TGTGCCATCAGTGGGACTAGCCGGTCCTACGAGCAGTACTTC.

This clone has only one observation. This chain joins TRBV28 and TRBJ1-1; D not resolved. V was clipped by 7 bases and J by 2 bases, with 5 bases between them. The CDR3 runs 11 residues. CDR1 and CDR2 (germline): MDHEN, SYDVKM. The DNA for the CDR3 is TGTGCCAGCACCCTTAACACTGAAGCTTTCTTT. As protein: CASTLNTEAFF.